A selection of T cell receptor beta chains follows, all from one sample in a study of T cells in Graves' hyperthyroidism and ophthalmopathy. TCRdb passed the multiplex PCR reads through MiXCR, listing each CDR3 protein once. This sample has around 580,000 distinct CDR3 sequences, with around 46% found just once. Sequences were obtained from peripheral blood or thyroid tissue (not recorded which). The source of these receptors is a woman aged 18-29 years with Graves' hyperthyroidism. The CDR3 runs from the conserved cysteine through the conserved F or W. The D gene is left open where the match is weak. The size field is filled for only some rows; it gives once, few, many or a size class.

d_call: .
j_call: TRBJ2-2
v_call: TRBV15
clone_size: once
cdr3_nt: TGTGCCACCGGACCTAGCGGGACAGGGATTCGGGAGCTGTTTTTT
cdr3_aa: CATGPSGTGIRELFF

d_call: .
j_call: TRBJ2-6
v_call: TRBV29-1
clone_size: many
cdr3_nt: TGCAGCGTTGAAGGGGGTGGGCAGCTCCCCTCTGGGGCCAACGTCCTGACTTTC
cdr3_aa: CSVEGGGQLPSGANVLTF

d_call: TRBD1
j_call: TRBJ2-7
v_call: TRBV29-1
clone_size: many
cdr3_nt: TGCAGCGTACCCGGGACAGCGACTTACGAGCAGTACTTC
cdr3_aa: CSVPGTATYEQYF

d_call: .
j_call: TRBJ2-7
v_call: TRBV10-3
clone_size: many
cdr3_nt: TGTGCCGTCAGTCGGGACTTTCCCTACGAGCAGTACTTC
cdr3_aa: CAVSRDFPYEQYF

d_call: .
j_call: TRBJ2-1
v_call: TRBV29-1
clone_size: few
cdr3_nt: TGCAGCGTTGAAGATCCTGAGCGGAAGTCCTACAATGAGCAGTTCTTC
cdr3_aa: CSVEDPERKSYNEQFF

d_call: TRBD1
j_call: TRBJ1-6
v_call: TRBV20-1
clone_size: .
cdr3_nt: TGCAGTGCAAAAAGGGACAGGGGCGTGAATTCACCCCTCCACTTT
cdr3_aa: CSAKRDRGVNSPLHF

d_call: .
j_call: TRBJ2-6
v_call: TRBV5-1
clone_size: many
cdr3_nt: TGCGCCAGCAGCCCAAGCTTAGCCGGGGCCAACGTCCTGACTTTC
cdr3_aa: CASSPSLAGANVLTF

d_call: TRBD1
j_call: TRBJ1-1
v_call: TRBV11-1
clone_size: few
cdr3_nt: TGTGCCAGCAGCTCCCCCGGGACAGGGTTTTCGAACACTGAAGCTTTCTTT
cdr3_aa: CASSSPGTGFSNTEAFF

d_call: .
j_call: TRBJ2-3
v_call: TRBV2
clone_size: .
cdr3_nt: TGTGCCAGCAGTGAATGGGAGAGGGATACGCAGTATTTT
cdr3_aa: CASSEWERDTQYF

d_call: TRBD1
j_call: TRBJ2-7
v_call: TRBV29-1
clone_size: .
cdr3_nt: TGCAGCGTTGACGGACAGGGGGGTGGCGGTTCCTACGAGCAGTACTTC
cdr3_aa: CSVDGQGGGGSYEQYF

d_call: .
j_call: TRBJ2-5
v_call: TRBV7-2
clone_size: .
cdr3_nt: TGTGCCAGCAGTGTCGCTAGTAGCCTCTACAAGCAGTACTTC
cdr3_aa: CASSVASSLYKQYF

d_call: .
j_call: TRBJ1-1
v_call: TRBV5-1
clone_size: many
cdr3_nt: TGCGCCAGCAGCCCGGCTCGTTCTATGTCCCTTTTCCCTCGGGGGAACACTGAAGCTTTCTTT
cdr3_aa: CASSPARSMSLFPRGNTEAFF

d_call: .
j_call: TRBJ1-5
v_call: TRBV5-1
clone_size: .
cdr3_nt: TGCGCCAGCAGCTTGGTGGGGGATAGCAATCAGCCCCAGCATTTT
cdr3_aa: CASSLVGDSNQPQHF

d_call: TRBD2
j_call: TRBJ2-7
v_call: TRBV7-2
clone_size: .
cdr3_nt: TGTGCCAGCAGCTTAGGGCGAGCGGGAGTCGAGCAGTACTTC
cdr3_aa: CASSLGRAGVEQYF

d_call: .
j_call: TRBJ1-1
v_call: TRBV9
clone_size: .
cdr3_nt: TGTGCCAGCAGCGTAGATCTTGCTGAAGCTTTCTTT
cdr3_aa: CASSVDLAEAFF

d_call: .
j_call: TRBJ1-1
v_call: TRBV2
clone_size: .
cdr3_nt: TGTGCCAGCAGTAATCTTCTAGGACAGAACACTGAAGCTTTCTTT
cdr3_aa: CASSNLLGQNTEAFF

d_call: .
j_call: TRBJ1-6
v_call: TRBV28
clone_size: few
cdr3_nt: TGTGCCAGCATTAATGGGGGCAGGGAGGATTCACCCCTCCACTTT
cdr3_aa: CASINGGREDSPLHF

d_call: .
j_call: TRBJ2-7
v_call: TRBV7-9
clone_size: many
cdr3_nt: TGTGCCAGCAGTAACCGAGACCTCCTTAAAATGAAGCAGTACTTC
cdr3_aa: CASSNRDLLKMKQYF

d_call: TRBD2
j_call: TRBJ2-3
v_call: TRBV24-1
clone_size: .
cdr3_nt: TGTGCCACCAGTGGCGGGACTAGCGGGAGCGAAGCAGATACGCAGTATTTT
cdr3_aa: CATSGGTSGSEADTQYF

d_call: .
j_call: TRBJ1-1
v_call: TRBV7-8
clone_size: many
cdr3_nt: TGTGCCAGCCAAGATCGGATGAACACTGAAGCTTTCTTT
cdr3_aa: CASQDRMNTEAFF

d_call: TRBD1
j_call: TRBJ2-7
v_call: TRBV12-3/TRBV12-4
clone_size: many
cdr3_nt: TGTGCCAGCACGGGACAGGGGGACTACGAGCAGTACTTC
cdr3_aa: CASTGQGDYEQYF

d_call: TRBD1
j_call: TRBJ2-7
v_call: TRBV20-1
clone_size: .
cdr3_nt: TGCAGTGCTAAGAGCGGGACAGGGACCTACGAGCAGTACTTC
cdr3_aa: CSAKSGTGTYEQYF

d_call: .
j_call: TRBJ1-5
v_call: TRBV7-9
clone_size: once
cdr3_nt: TGTGCCAGCAGCTTGATGGGCAGGAGGGAGGATCAGCCCCAGCATTTT
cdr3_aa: CASSLMGRREDQPQHF

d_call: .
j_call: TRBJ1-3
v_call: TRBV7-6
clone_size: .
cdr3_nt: TGTGCCAGCAGCCGCTCAGGGACCACTGTTGGAAACACCATATATTTT
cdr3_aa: CASSRSGTTVGNTIYF

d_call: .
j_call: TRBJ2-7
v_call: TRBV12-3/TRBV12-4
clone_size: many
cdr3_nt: TGTGCCAGCAGTTTCCGGACTGCCGCCTACGAGCAGTACTTC
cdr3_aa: CASSFRTAAYEQYF

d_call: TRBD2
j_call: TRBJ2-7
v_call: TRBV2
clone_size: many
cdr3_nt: TGTGCCAGCGGGACCGGGGGGGCCGGCTACGAGCAGTACTTC
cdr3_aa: CASGTGGAGYEQYF

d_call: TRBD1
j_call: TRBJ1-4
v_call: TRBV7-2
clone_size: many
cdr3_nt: TGTGCCAGCAGCTTAGTAGCTCCCGGGGACACAGGGGCAGATCGAGAAAAACTGTTTTTT
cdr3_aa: CASSLVAPGDTGADREKLFF

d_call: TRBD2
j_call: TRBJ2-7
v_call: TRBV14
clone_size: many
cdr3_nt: TGTGCCAGCAGCCAAGATGGGCTAGCGGGGTACGAGCAGTACTTC
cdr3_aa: CASSQDGLAGYEQYF

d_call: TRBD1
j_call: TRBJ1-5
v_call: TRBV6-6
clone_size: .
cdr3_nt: TGTGCCAGCAGTGCCTCGCCGGGACAGGGGCGGTATAGCAATCAGCCCCAGCATTTT
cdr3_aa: CASSASPGQGRYSNQPQHF

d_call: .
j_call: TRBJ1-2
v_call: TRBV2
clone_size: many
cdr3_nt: TGTGCCAGCCTGGGACACTATGGCTACACCTTC
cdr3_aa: CASLGHYGYTF

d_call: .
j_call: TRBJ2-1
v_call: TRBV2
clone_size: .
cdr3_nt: TGTGCCAGCAGTGGGAGGAGCTCCTACAATGAGCAGTTCTTC
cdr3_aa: CASSGRSSYNEQFF

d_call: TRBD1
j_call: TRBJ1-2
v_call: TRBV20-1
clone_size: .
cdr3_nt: TGCAGTGCTAGTATACAGGGGTCGGGCTATGGCTACACCTTC
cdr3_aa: CSASIQGSGYGYTF

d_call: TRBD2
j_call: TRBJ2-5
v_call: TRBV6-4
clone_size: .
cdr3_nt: TGTGCCAGCAGGCGGGAGGAAGGCACAGATACGCAGTACTTC
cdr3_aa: CASRREEGTDTQYF

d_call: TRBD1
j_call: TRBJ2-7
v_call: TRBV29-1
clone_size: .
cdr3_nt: TGCAGCGTTGGACAGGGGGGCTACAATGAGCAGTACTTC
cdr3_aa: CSVGQGGYNEQYF

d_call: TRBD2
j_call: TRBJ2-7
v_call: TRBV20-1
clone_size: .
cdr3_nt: TGCAGTGCTAGAGCCACCGGGACTAGCGGGACGACCTCCTTCTACGAGCAGTACTTC
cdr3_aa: CSARATGTSGTTSFYEQYF

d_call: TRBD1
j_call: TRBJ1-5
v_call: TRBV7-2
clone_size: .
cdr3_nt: TGTGCCAGCAGCCTATACCCCTGCCAGGGGGTACAGCCCCAGCATTTT
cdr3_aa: CASSLYPCQGVQPQHF

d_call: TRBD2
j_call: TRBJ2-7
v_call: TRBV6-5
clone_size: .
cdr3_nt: TGTGCCAGCAGGATGACTAGCCAGCTCTCCTACGAGCAGTACTTC
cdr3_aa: CASRMTSQLSYEQYF

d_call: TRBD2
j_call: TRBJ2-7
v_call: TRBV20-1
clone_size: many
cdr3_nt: TGCAGTGCTAGAGATGGGACTAGCGGGCTGTACGAGCAGTACTTC
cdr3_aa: CSARDGTSGLYEQYF

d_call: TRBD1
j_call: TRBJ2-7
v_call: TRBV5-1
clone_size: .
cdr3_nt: TGCGCCAGCAGCTCGGGACAGGGTTCCTACAATGAGCAGTACTTC
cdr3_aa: CASSSGQGSYNEQYF

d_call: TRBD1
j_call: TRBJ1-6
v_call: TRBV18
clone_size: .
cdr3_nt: TGTGCCAGCTCCCTCAGGCCGGGACAGGGGCGGAATTCACCCCTCCACTTT
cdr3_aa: CASSLRPGQGRNSPLHF

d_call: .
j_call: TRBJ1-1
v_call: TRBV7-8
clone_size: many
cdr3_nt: TGTGCCAGCAGCTTATTCGGCAGGGGTGAAACTTTCTTT
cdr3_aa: CASSLFGRGETFF

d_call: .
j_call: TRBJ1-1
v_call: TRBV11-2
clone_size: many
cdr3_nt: TGTGCCAGCAGCTTAGCAGGGGACCTGAACACTGAAGCTTTCTTT
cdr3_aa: CASSLAGDLNTEAFF

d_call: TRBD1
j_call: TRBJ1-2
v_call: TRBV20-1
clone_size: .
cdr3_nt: TGCAGTGCTAGAGTCACCGGGACAGCGCAATATGGCTACACCTTC
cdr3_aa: CSARVTGTAQYGYTF

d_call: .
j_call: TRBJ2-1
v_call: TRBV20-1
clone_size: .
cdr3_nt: TGCAGTGCTAGAGTGCTTGGTAGCGGCAATGAGCAGTTCTTC
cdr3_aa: CSARVLGSGNEQFF

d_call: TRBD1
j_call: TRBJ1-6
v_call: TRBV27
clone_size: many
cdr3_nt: TGTGCCTCGAGACAGGGTTTGTCACCCCTCCACTTT
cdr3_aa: CASRQGLSPLHF

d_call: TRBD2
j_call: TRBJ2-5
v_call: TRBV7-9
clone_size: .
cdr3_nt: TGTGCCAGCAGCTTAGCCCATAGCGGGATGATGCAAAAGACCCAGTACTTC
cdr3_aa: CASSLAHSGMMQKTQYF

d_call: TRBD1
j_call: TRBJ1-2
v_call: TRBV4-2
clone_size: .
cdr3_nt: TGTGCCAGCAGCCCACGGACAGCGGGACAGAACTATGGCTACACCTTC
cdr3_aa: CASSPRTAGQNYGYTF

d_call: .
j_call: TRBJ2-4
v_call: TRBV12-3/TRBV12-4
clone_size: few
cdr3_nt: TGTGCCAGCACGGACGGTGGGTACATTCAGTACTTC
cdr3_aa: CASTDGGYIQYF

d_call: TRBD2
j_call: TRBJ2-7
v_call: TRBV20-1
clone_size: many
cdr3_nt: TGCAGTGCTAGTAGCGGGAGGGCCGTTGAGCAGTACTTC
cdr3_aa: CSASSGRAVEQYF

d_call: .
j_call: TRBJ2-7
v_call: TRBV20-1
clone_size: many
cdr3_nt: TGCAGTGCTAGAGAACACGGGAGTTCCTACGAGCAGTACTTC
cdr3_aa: CSAREHGSSYEQYF

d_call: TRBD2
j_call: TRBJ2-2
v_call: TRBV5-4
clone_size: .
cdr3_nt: TGTGCCAGCAGCTTGGCACCAGCGGGAGCCGGGGAGCTGTTTTTT
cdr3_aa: CASSLAPAGAGELFF

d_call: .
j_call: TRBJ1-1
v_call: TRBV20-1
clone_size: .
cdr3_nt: TGCAGTGCCGCGGGGGCCGAGCGAAACACTGAAGCTTTCTTT
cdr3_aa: CSAAGAERNTEAFF

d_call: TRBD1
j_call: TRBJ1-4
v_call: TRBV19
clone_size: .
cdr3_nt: TGTGCCAGTAGGAAGGGGACAGGTTGGGCAAATGAAAAACTGTTTTTT
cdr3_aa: CASRKGTGWANEKLFF

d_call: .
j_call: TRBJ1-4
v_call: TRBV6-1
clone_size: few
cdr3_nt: TGTGCCACCAGGGAGGAAAATGAAAAACTGTTTTTT
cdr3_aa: CATREENEKLFF

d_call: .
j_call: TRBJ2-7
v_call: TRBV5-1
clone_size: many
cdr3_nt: TGCGCCAGCAGCGCTACGGGCGGGGCAAGCTACGAGCAGTACTTC
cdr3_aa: CASSATGGASYEQYF